Described below is a single TCR beta chain sequence and its context. What it recognizes is unknown. These data belong to a study of blood T cells in healthy people across ages. The CDR3 runs 15 residues. Trimming at V came to 9 bases and at J to 2 bases, leaving 9 bases not matched to a gene. Germline-derived CDR1 and CDR2 are KGHDR and SFDVKD. The study's findings and limits: Observed TCR beta diversity per million T cells went down as age went up. This fall followed a roughly linear course with age.

Then a second PCR, running about 6 to 12 cycles, was carried out with a sample-barcoded 5' primer and a J-beta primer mix. TCRdb reprocessed the 5' RACE reads via MiXCR and lists one record per CDR3 protein. This repertoire shows around 1,500,000 distinct CDR3 sequences, 28% found once; its top ten account for roughly 8%. This clonotype originated in a woman aged 25 to 39 in good health. This chain links TRBV24-1 with TRBJ2-1, with 7 bases identical to TRBD2. Material: blood. CDR3 in DNA: TGTGCCACCGCGGGAAGCGGGGAACCCTACAATGAGCAGTTCTTC. Its translation: CATAGSGEPYNEQFF.